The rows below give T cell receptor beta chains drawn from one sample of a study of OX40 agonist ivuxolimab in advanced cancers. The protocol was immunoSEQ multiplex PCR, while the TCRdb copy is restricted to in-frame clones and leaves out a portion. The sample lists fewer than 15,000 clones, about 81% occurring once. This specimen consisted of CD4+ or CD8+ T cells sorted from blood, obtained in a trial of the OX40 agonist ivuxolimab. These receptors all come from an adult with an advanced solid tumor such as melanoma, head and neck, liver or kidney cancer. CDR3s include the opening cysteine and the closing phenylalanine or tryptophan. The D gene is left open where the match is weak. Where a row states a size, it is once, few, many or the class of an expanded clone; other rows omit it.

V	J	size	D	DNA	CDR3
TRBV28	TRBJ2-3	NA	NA	TGTGCCAGCAGCATAAACACAGATACGCAGTATTTT	CASSINTDTQYF
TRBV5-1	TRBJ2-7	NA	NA	TGCGCCAGCAGCTTGGTTGGGAGTTCGCCTTATTACGAGCAGTACTTC	CASSLVGSSPYYEQYF
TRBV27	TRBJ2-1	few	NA	TGTGCCAGCAGGGCCCCTGGTACTGAGCAGTTCTTC	CASRAPGTEQFF
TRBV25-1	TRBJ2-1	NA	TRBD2	TGTGCCAGCAGTGACGGGGGGGTATACAATGAGCAGTTCTTC	CASSDGGVYNEQFF
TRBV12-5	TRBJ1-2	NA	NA	TGTGCTAGTACTAAGGGGGAAAACTATGGCTACACCTTC	CASTKGENYGYTF
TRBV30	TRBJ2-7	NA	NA	TGTGCCTGGAGTGTGGCCAGAGGGGGCTACGAGCAGTACTTC	CAWSVARGGYEQYF
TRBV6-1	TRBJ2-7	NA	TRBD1	TGTGCCAGCAGTGCGGGACAGGGGATACAAACCTACGAGCAGTACTTC	CASSAGQGIQTYEQYF
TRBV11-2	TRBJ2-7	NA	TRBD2	TGTGCCAGCAGCTTCCAGCGGGGGGGTTACGAGCAGTACTTC	CASSFQRGGYEQYF
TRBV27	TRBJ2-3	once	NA	TGTGCCAGCAGTTTTTTTGTGGGGACAGATACGCAGTATTTT	CASSFFVGTDTQYF
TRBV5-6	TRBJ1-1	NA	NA	TGTGCCAGCAGCTTGACACCCATGAACACTGAAGCTTTCTTT	CASSLTPMNTEAFF
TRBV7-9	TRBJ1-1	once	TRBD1	TGTGCCAGCAGCTTAGATGAGGGACAGGGGTTCACTGAAGCTTTCTTT	CASSLDEGQGFTEAFF
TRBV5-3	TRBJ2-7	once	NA	TGTGCCAGCAGCTTGAGTTCGGGGACGTACGAGCAGTACTTC	CASSLSSGTYEQYF
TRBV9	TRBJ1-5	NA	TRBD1	TGTGCCAGCAGCGTAGCAGGGGGGGATCAGCCCCAGCATTTT	CASSVAGGDQPQHF
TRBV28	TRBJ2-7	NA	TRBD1	TGTGCCAGCGTGGGCAGGGGGACGTACGAGCAGTACTTC	CASVGRGTYEQYF
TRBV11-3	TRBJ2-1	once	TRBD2	TGTGCCAGCAGCCTACGGACTAGCGGCTACAATGAGCAGTTCTTC	CASSLRTSGYNEQFF
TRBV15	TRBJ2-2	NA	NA	TGTGCCACCAGCAGCGGCGGGAACACCGGGGAGCTGTTTTTT	CATSSGGNTGELFF
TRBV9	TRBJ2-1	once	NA	TGTGCCAGCAGCGTTACCGACAGCCTCTCCTACAATGAGCAGTTCTTC	CASSVTDSLSYNEQFF
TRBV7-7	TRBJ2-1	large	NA	TGTGCCAGCAGCTTAGAAGGCGGCTCCTACAATGAGCAGTTCTTC	CASSLEGGSYNEQFF
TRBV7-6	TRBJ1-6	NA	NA	TGTGCCAGCAGCCAAACTGGGAATTCACCCCTCCACTTT	CASSQTGNSPLHF
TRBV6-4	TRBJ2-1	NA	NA	TGTGCCAGCAGTGACTCGTCGGACAGCAATGAGCAGTTCTTC	CASSDSSDSNEQFF
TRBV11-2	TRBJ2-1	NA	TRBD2	TGTGCCAGCAGTTCTGGGTCGACTAGCGGGTTGAATGAGCAGTTCTTC	CASSSGSTSGLNEQFF
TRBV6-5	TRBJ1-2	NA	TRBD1	TGTGCCAGCAGTAGACAGGGGTCTTATGGCTACACCTTC	CASSRQGSYGYTF
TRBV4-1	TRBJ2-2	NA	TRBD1	TGCGCCAGCAGCTCCTGGACAGGGAACACCGGGGAGCTGTTTTTT	CASSSWTGNTGELFF
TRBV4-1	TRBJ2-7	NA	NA	TGCGCCAGCAGCCAAGATTGGGGAGAGCCAGCCTACGAGCAGTACTTC	CASSQDWGEPAYEQYF
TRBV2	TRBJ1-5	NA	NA	TGTGCCAGCAATTATCAGGGGCCGAGCAATCAGCCCCAGCATTTT	CASNYQGPSNQPQHF
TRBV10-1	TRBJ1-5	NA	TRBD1	TGCGCCAGCAGCAACAAACAGGGGGACATGAGGATGTGCAATCAGCCCCAGCATTTT	CASSNKQGDMRMCNQPQHF
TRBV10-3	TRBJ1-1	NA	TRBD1	TGTGCCATCAGGAGGGACAGCCTCGTGAACACTGAAGCTTTCTTT	CAIRRDSLVNTEAFF
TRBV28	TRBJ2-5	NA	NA	TGTGCCAGCAGTTTAGGCTTTGAGAGACAAGAGACCCAGTACTTC	CASSLGFERQETQYF
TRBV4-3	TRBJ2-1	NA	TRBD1	TGCGCCAGCAGCCGGGGGACAGACTCCTACAATGAGCAGTTCTTC	CASSRGTDSYNEQFF
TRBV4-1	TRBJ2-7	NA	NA	TGCGCCAGCAGCCAAGGGCAGCACCTTTCCTACGAGCAGTACTTC	CASSQGQHLSYEQYF
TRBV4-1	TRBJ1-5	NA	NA	TGCGCCAGCAGCCAAGACCACGTTAGCAATCAGCCCCAGCATTTT	CASSQDHVSNQPQHF
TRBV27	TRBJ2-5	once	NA	TGTGCCAGCAGTGCGCATCCCACAGGGAAGGGAGAGACCCAGTACTTC	CASSAHPTGKGETQYF
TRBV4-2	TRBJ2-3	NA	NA	TGTGCCAGCAGCCAAACCGGTGTCGCAGATACGCAGTATTTT	CASSQTGVADTQYF
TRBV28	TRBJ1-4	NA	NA	TGTGCCAGCAGTCCCCTTTGGTGGGCCGCAACTAATGAAAAACTGTTTTTT	CASSPLWWAATNEKLFF
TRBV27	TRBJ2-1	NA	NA	TGTGCCAGCGGCGGGACCCCGGGAGATGAGCAGTTCTTC	CASGGTPGDEQFF
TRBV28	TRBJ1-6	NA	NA	TGTGCCAGCAGTTTTATTCGAGGCAGGAATTCACCCCTCCACTTT	CASSFIRGRNSPLHF
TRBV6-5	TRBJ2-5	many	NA	TGTGCCAGCAGTGCATTACAGGGAGCGCAAGAGACCCAGTACTTC	CASSALQGAQETQYF
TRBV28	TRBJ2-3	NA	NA	TGTGCCAGCAGGAAGTGGGGCGGGACGGGAGATACGCAGTATTTT	CASRKWGGTGDTQYF
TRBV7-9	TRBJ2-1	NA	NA	TGTGCCAGCAGCTTTACCAGCGAAACCCTAGGCGATGAGCAGTTCTTC	CASSFTSETLGDEQFF
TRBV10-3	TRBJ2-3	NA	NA	TGTGCCATCGGAGACGGGACAGATACGCAGTATTTT	CAIGDGTDTQYF
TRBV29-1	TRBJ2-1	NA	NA	TGCAGCCAATTCCGAGGAAACTCCTACAATGAGCAGTTCTTC	CSQFRGNSYNEQFF
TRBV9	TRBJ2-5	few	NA	TGTGCCAGCGGACTGTCGGGGGATTCGGAGACCCAGTACTTC	CASGLSGDSETQYF
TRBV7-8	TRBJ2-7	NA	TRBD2	TGTGCCAGCAGCTTAGGCGGGGGGCCTCGCGAGCAGTACTTC	CASSLGGGPREQYF
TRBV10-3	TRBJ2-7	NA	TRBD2	TGTGCCATCAGTGAGTCGAAGGTTAGCGGGAGCTCCTACGAGCAGTACTTC	CAISESKVSGSSYEQYF
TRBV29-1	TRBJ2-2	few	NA	TGCAGCGGGGGAAGGACCGGGGAGCTGTTTTTT	CSGGRTGELFF
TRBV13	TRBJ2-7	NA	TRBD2	TGTGCCAGCAGCCCGGGACTAGCAGACTTCTACGAGCAGTACTTC	CASSPGLADFYEQYF
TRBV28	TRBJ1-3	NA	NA	TGTGCCAGCAGTTTGCGACAGGCCGGAAACACCATATATTTT	CASSLRQAGNTIYF